The clone carrying this TCR beta chain showed up just a few times. These data originate in a study of memory CD4+ T cells and cytomegalovirus serostatus. Study-wide background: This sample comes from healthy Belgian adults, several CMV seropositive, about 23 seronegative.

The CDR3 length is 16 residues. Trimming removed 2 bases from V and 3 bases from J; junction bases left unmatched: 5. Germline V CDR1 and CDR2: SGHRS, YFSETQ. The sort gate was single viable CD3+CD4+CD8-CD45RO+ cells for memory CD4+ T cells. Serostatus was set by detecting CMV pp150, pp28, p38, p52 IgG. Libraries were prepared by immunoSEQ multiplex PCR; TCRdb keeps only in-frame clonotypes and omits some of them. The sample records 40,000 to 55,000 clones, 70% to 85% being singletons. The sequence was collected from an adult in good health and CMV-seronegative. The gene calls are TRBV5-1 and TRBJ2-2, with TRBD1 matching over 9 bases. The sample consisted of memory CD4+ T cells from blood. DNA for the CDR3: TGCGCCAGCAGCTTCGGCCGACAGGGGGACACCGGGGAGCTGTTTTTT. Amino acid sequence: CASSFGRQGDTGELFF.